This T cell receptor beta chain originates from a study of T cell changes during pregnancy in multiple sclerosis. Only in-frame clones appear in the TCRdb table, and some are missing; sequencing was by immunoSEQ multiplex PCR. Counted here are about 100,000 clones, approximately 90% occurring once; the ten biggest clones make up about 1.9%. The germline V gene has CDR1 GTSNPN and CDR2 SVGIG (reference sequence). CDR3 length: 11 residues. V shed 4 bases, J shed 12 bases, and the junction held 7 bases outside the gene matches. The rearrangement links TRBV30 to TRBJ2-7; 9 nucleotides agree with TRBD1. The TCR originated in a female donor with multiple sclerosis, enrolled in a pregnancy study. The sample was peripheral blood, taken after pregnancy. CDR3 nucleotide sequence: TGTGCCTGGACTACAGGGGGCACCGCGTACTTC. Translating gives CAWTTGGTAYF. Full variable domain (outside the CDR3, taken from reference TRBV30 and TRBJ2-7): SQTIHQWPATLVQPVGSPLSLECTVEGTSNPNLYWYRQAAGRGLQLLFYSVGIGQISSEVPQNLSASRPQDRQFILSSKKLLLSDSGFYLCAWTTGGTAYFGPGTRLTVT.